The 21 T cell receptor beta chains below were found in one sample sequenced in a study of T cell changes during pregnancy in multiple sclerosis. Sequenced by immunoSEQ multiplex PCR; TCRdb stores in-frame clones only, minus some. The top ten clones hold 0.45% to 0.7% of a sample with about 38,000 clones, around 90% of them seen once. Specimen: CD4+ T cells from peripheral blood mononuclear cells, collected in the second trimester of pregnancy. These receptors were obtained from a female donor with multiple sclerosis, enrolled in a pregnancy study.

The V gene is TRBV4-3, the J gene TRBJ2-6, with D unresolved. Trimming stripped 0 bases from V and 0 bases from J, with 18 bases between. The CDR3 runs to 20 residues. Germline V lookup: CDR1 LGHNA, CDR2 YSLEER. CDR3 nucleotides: TGCGCCAGCAGCCAAGATTCCGCGCGAGGTCCCTACTCTGGGGCCAACGTCCTGACTTTC. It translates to CASSQDSARGPYSGANVLTF.

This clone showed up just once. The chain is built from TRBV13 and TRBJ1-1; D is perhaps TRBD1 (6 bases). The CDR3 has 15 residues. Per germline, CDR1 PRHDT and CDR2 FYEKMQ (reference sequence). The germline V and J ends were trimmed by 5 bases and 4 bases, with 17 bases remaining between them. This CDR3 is CASSIPGARTTEAFF. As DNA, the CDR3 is TGTGCCAGCAGCATCCCAGGGGCAAGGACCACTGAAGCTTTCTTT. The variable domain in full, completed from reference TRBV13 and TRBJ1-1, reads AAGVIQSPRHLIKEKRETATLKCYPIPRHDTVYWYQQGPGQDPQFLISFYEKMQSDKGSIPDRFSAQQFSDYHSELNMSSLELGDSALYFCASSIPGARTTEAFFGQGTRLTVV.

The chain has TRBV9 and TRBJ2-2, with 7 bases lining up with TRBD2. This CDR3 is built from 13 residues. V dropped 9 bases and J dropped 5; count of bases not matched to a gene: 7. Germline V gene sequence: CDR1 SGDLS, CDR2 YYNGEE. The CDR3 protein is CATTSGITGELFF. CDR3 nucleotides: TGTGCCACCACAAGCGGGATTACCGGGGAGCTGTTTTTT.

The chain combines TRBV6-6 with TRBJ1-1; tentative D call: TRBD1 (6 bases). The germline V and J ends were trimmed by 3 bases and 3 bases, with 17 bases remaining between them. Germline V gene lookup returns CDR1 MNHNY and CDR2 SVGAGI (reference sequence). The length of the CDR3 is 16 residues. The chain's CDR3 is CASSYGRRQADTEAFF. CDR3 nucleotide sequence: TGTGCCAGCAGTTATGGCCGCAGACAGGCGGACACTGAAGCTTTCTTT.

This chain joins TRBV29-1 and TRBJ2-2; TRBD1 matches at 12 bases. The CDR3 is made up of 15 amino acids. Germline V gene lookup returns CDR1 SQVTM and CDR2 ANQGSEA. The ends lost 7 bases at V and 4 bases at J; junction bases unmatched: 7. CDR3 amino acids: CSAKLGQGATGELFF. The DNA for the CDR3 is TGCAGCGCAAAGCTGGGACAGGGGGCCACCGGGGAGCTGTTTTTT.

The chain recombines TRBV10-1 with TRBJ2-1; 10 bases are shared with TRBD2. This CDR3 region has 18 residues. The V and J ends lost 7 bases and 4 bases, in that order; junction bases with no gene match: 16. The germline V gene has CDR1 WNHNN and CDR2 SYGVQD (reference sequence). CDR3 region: CASIPVASGRSGYNEQFF. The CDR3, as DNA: TGCGCCAGCATCCCGGTGGCTAGCGGGAGAAGCGGGTACAATGAGCAGTTCTTC.

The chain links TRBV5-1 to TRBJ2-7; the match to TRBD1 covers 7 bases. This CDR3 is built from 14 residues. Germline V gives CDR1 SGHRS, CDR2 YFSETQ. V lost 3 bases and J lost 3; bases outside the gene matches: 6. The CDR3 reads CASSSGWDSYEQYF. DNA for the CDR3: TGCGCCAGCAGCTCGGGATGGGACAGCTACGAGCAGTACTTC.

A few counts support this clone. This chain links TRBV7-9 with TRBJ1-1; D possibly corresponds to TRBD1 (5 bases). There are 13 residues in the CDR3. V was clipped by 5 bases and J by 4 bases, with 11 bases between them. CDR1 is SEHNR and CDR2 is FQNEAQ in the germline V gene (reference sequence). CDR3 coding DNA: TGTGCCAGCAGCGTACGAAGGGGCACTGAAGCTTTCTTT. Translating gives CASSVRRGTEAFF.

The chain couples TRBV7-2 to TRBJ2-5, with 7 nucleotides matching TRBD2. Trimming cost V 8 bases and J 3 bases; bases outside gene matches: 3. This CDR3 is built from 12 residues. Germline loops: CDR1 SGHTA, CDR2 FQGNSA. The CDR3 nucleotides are TGTGCCAGCGGCAGCGGGAAAGAGACCCAGTACTTC. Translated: CASGSGKETQYF.

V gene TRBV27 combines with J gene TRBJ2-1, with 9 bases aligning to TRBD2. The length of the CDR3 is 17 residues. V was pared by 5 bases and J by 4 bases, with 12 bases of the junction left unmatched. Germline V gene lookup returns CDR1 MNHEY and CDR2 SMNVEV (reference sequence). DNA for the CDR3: TGTGCCAGCAGTCTCCGACTAGCGGACAGTAATTACAATGAGCAGTTCTTC. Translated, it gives CASSLRLADSNYNEQFF.

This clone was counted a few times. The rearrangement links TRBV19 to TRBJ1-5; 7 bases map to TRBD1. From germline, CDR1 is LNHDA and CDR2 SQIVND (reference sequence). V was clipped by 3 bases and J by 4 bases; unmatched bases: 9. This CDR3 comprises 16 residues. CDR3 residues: CASSIPQGQLNQPQHF. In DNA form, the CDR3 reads TGTGCCAGTAGTATTCCCCAGGGACAGCTAAATCAGCCCCAGCATTTT.

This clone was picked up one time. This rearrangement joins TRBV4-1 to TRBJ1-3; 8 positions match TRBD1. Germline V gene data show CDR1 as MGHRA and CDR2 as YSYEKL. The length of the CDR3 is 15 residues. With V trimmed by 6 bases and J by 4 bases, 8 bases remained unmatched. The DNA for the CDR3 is TGCGCCAGCAGACCGTCAGGGGGCAAAGGAAACACCATATATTTT. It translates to CASRPSGGKGNTIYF.

CDR3 sequence (DNA): TGTGCCAGCAGCTTTGACAGGGTGGCTAACTATGGCTACACCTTC. Amino acid sequence: CASSFDRVANYGYTF. V gene TRBV7-2 combines with J gene TRBJ1-2; 7 bases map to TRBD1. CDR3 size: 15 residues. J gave up 0 bases and V 3 bases, and 4 bases lay outside the gene matches. Germline V gene lookup returns CDR1 SGHTA and CDR2 FQGNSA.

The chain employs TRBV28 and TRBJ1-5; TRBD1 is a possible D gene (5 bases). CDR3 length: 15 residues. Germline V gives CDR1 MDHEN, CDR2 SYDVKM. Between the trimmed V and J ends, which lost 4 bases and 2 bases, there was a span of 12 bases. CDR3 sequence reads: CASSSNRLGNQPQHF. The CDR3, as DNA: TGTGCCAGCAGTTCCAACAGGCTGGGCAATCAGCCCCAGCATTTT.

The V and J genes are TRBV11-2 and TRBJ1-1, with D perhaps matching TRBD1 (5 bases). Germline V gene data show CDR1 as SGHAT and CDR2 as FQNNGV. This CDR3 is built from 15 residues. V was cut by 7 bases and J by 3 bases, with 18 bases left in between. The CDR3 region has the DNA TGTGCCAGCACCTCAACGGGGGGAGGGTACACTGAAGCTTTCTTT. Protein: CASTSTGGGYTEAFF.

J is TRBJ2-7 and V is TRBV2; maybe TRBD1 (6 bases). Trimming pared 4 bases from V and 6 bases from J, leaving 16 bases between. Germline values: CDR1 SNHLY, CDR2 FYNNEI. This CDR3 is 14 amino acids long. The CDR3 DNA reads TGTGCCAGCAGTGGGGTACAGGGCTTAGGCGAGCAGTACTTC. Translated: CASSGVQGLGEQYF.

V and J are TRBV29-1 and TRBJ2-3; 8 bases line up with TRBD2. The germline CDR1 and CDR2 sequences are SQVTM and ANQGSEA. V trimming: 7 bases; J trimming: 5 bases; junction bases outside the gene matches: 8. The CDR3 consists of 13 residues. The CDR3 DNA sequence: TGCAGCGGGGGAGCGGGAGAAATAGATACGCAGTATTTT. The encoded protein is CSGGAGEIDTQYF.

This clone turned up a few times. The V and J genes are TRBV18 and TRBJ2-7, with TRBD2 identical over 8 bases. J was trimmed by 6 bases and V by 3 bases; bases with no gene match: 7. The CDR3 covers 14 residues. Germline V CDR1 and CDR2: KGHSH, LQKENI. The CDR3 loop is CASSPGLAGLEQYF. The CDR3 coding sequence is TGTGCCAGCTCACCCGGACTAGCAGGGCTCGAGCAGTACTTC.

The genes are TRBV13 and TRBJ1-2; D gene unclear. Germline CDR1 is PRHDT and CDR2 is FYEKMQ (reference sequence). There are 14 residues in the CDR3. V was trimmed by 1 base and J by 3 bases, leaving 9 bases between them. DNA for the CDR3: TGTGCCAGCAGCTTAGCCGGGGTTGACTATGGCTACACCTTC. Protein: CASSLAGVDYGYTF.

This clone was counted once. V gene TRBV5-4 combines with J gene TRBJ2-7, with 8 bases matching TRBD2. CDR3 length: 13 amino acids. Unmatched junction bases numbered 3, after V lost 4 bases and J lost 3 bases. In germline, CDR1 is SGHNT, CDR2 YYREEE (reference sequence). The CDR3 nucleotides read TGTGCCAGCAGCCAAACTAGCGGCTACGAGCAGTACTTC. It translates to CASSQTSGYEQYF. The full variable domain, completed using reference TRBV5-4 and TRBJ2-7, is ETGVTQSPTHLIKTRGQQVTLRCSSQSGHNTVSWYQQALGQGPQFIFQYYREEENGRGNFPPRFSGLQFPNYSSELNVNALELDDSALYLCASSQTSGYEQYFGPGTRLTVT.

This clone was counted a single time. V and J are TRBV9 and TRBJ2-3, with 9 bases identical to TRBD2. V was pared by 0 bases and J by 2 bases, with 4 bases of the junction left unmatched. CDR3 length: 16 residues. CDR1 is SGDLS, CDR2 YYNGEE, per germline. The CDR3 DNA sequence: TGTGCCAGCAGCGTAGCAATAGCGGGAGACACAGATACGCAGTATTTT. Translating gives CASSVAIAGDTDTQYF.